This T cell receptor beta chain was recovered during a study of breast tumors, draining lymph nodes, adjacent tissues. Study-level findings and limits: Compared with basal-like, luminal-like tumors shared significantly more repertoire with nontumor tissue. Tumor repertoires ranked between lymph nodes and nontumor tissue in diversity, with V and J gene preferences. The data were judged consistent with most tumor T cells coming from lymph node and expanding in tumor. The lymph node origin of tumor T cells was framed as consistent with a hypothesis, not demonstrated.

The lymph nodes were axillary draining lymph nodes from breast cancer patients. Ten or more counts support this clonotype. Its antigen is not known. Germline V gene data show CDR1 as SNHLY and CDR2 as FYNNEI. The CDR3 extends over 14 amino acids. With 8 bases clipped from V and 5 bases from J, the junction kept 6 bases outside the gene matches. TCRdb called the multiplex PCR reads again in MiXCR, with one record for every CDR3 protein. The sample lists over 150,000 distinct CDR3 sequences; roughly 30% were seen once. Source material: axillary lymph node tissue. The TCR originated in a female donor with breast cancer. Some clones in this sample may be carry-over from other donors' samples. The V call is TRBV2, the J call TRBJ1-5, with 10 bases identical to TRBD1. In DNA, the CDR3 is TGTGCCAGCTCGAGGGGGACAGGGGATCAGCCCCAGCATTTT. It is translated as CASSRGTGDQPQHF.